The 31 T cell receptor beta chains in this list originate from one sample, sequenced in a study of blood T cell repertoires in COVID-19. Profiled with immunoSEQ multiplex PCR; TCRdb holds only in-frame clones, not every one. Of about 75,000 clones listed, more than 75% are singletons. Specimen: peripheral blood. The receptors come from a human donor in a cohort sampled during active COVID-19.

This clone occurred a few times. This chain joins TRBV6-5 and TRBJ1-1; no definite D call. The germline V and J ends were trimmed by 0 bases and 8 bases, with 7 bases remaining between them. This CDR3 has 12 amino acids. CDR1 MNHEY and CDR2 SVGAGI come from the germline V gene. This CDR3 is CASSYSFGEAFF. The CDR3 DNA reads TGTGCCAGCAGTTACTCTTTCGGGGAAGCTTTCTTT.

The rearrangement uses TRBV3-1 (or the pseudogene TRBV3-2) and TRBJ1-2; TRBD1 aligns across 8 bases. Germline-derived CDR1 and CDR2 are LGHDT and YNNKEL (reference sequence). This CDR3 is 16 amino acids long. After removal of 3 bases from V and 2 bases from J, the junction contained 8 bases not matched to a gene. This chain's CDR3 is CASSQATTGGNYGYTF. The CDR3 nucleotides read TGTGCCAGCAGCCAGGCTACTACAGGGGGAAACTATGGCTACACCTTC.

This chain's CDR3 is CASSVETGVTDTQYF. In DNA, the CDR3 is TGTGCCAGCAGCGTAGAGACAGGGGTCACAGATACGCAGTATTTT. J is TRBJ2-3 and V is TRBV9; 8 nucleotides agree with TRBD1. Germline CDR1 and CDR2: SGDLS and YYNGEE. Trimming at V came to 0 bases and at J to 2 bases, leaving 2 bases not matched to a gene. The CDR3 is 15 amino acids.

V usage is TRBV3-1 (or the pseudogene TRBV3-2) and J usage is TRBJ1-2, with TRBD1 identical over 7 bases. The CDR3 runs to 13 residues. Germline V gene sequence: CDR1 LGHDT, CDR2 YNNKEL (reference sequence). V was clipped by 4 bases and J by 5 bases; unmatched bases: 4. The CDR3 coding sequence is TGTGCCAGCAGCCCGACAGGGAGGTATGGCTACACCTTC. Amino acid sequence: CASSPTGRYGYTF.

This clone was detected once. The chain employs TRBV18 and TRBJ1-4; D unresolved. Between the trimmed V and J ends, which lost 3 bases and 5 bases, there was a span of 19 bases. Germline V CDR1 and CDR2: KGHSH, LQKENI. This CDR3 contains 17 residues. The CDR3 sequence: CASSPTNGGPGNEKLFF. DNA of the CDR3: TGTGCCAGCTCACCGACCAATGGCGGCCCCGGAAATGAAAAACTGTTTTTT.

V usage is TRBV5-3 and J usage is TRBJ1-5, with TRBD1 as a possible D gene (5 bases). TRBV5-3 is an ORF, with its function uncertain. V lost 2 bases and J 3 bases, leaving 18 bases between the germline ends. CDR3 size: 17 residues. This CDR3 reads CARSFRNVETVNQPQHF. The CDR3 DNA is TGTGCCAGAAGCTTTAGAAACGTCGAGACAGTCAATCAGCCCCAGCATTTT.

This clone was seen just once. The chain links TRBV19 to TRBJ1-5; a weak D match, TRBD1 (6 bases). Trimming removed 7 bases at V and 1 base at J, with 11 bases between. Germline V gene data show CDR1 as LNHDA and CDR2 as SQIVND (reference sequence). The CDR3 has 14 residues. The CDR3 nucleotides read TGTGCCAGTAATGGACAGACAAGCAATCAGCCCCAGCATTTT. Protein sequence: CASNGQTSNQPQHF.

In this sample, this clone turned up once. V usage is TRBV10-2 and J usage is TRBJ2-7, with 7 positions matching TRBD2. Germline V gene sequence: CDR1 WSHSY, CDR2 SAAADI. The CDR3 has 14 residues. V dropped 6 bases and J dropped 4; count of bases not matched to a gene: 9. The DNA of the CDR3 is TGCGCCAGCAGAGATGCGGGGGTTAGGTACGAGCAGTACTTC. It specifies CASRDAGVRYEQYF.

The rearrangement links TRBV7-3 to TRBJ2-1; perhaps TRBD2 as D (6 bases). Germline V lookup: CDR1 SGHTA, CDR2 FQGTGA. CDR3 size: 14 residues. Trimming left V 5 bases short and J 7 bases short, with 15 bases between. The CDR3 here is CASSPLQGGNEQFF. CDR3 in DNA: TGTGCCAGCAGCCCTCTTCAGGGAGGAAATGAGCAGTTCTTC.

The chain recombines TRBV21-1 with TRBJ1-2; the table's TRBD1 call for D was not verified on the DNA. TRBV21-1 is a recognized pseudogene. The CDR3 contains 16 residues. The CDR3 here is CASSKIPQNLNYGYTF. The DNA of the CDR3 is TGTGCCAGCAGCAAAATCCCCCAGAACCTTAACTATGGCTACACCTTC.

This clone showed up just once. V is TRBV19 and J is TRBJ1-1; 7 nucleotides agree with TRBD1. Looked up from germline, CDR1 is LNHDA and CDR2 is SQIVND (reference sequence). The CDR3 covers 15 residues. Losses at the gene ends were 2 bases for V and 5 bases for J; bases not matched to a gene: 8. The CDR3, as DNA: TGTGCCAGTAGTATACAGGGGGGAGGAGGGACTGAAGCTTTCTTT. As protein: CASSIQGGGGTEAFF.

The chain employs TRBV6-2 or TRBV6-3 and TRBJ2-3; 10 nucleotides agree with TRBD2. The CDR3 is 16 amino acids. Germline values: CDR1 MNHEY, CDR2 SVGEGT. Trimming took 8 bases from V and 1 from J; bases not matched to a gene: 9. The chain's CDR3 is CASRSNGLAGTDTQYF. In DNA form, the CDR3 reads TGTGCCAGCCGTTCTAATGGACTAGCGGGCACAGATACGCAGTATTTT.

CDR3 DNA: TGCAGCGTTCTAGGGACGGGACAGGGGGCCTACAATGAGCAGTTCTTC. It specifies CSVLGTGQGAYNEQFF. The J gene is TRBJ2-1, the V gene TRBV29-1, with TRBD1 identical over 11 bases. Trimming cost V 5 bases and J 2 bases; bases outside gene matches: 8. CDR3 length: 16 residues. The germline CDR1 and CDR2 sequences are SQVTM and ANQGSEA.

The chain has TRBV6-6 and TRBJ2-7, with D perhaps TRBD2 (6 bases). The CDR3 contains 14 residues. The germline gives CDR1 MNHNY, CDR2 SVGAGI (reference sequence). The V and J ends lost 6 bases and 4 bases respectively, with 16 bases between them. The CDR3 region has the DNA TGTGCCAGCAGCTATCAGGATGGGGGGTACGAGCAGTACTTC. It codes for CASSYQDGGYEQYF.

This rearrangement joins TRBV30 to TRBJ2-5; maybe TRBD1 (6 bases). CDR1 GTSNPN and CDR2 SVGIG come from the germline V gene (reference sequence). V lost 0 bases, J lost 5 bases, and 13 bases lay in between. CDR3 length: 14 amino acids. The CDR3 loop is CAWSVMGARETQYF. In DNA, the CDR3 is TGTGCCTGGAGTGTTATGGGGGCTAGGGAGACCCAGTACTTC.

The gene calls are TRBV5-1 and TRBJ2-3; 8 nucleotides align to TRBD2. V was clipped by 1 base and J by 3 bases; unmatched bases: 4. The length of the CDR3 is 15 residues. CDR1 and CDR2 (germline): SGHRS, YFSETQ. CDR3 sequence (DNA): TGCGCCAGCAGCTTGTCGGGGGGGCCTACAGATACGCAGTATTTT. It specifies CASSLSGGPTDTQYF.

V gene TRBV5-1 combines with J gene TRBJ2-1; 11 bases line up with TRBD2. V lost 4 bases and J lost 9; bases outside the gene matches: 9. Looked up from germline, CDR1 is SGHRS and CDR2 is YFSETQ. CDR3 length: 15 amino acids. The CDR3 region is CASSVTSGSGFEQFF. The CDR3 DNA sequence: TGCGCCAGCAGCGTAACTAGCGGGAGCGGATTTGAGCAGTTCTTC.

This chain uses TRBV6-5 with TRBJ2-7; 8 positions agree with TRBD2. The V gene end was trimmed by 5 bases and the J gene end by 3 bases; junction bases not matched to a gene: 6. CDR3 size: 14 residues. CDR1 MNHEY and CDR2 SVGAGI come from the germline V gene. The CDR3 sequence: CASSRTSPSYEQYF. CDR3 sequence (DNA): TGTGCCAGCAGTAGGACTAGCCCCAGCTACGAGCAGTACTTC.

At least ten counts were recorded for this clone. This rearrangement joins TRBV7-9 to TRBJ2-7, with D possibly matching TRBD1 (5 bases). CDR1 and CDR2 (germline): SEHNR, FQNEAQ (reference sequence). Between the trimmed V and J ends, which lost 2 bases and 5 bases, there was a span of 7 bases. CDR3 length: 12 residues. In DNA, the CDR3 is TGTGCCAGCAGCTTAAAAGGGGACGAGCAGTACTTC. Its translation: CASSLKGDEQYF.

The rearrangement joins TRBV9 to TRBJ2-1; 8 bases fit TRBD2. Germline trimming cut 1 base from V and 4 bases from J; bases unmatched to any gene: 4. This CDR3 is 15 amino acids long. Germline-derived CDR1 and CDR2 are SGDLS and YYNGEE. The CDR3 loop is CASSVSGSPYNEQFF. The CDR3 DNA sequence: TGTGCCAGCAGCGTAAGCGGGAGCCCTTACAATGAGCAGTTCTTC.

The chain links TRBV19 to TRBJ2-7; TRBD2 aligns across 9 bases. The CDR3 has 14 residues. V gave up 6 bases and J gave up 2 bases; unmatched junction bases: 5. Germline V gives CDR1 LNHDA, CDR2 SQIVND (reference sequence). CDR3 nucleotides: TGTGCCAGTAGCCGAGCGGGAGGAACCTACGAGCAGTACTTC. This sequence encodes CASSRAGGTYEQYF. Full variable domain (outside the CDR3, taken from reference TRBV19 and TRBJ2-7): DGGITQSPKYLFRKEGQNVTLSCEQNLNHDAMYWYRQDPGQGLRLIYYSQIVNDFQKGDIAEGYSVSREKKESFPLTVTSAQKNPTAFYLCASSRAGGTYEQYFGPGTRLTVT.

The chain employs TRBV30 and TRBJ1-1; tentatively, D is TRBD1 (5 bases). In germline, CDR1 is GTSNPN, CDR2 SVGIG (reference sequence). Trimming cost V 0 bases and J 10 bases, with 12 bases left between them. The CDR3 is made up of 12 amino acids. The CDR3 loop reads CAWSVSGGGAFF. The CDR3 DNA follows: TGTGCCTGGAGTGTATCTGGCGGGGGAGCTTTCTTT.

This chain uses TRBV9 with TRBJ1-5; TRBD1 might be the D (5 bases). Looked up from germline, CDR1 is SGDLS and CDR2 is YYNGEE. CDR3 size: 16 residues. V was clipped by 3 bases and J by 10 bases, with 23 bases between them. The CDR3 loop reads CASSAQAGGGIYPQHF. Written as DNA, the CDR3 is TGTGCCAGCAGCGCACAGGCCGGCGGTGGAATTTACCCCCAGCATTTT.

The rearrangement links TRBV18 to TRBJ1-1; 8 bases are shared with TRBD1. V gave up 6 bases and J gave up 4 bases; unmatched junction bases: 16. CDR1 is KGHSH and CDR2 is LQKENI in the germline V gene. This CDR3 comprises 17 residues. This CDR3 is CASSPGQGLYFSTEAFF. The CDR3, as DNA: TGTGCCAGCTCCCCTGGACAGGGTTTATATTTTTCCACTGAAGCTTTCTTT.

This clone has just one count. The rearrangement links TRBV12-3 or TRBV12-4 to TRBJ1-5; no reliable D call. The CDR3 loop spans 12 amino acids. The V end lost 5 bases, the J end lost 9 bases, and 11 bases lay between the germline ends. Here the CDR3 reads CASSGQLSPQHF. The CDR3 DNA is TGTGCCAGCAGTGGTCAGTTATCGCCCCAGCATTTT.

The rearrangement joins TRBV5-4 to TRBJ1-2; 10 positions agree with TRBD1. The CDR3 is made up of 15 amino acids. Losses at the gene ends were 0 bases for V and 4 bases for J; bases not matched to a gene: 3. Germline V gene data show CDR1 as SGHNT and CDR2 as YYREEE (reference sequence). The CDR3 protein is CASSLGQGALYGYTF. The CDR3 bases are TGTGCCAGCAGCTTGGGACAGGGGGCACTCTATGGCTACACCTTC.

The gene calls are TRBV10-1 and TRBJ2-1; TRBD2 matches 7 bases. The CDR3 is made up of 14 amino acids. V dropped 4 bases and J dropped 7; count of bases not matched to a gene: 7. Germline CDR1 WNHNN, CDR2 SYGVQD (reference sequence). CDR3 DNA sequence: TGCGCCAGCAGTGGTAGCGGGCGTAGAAATGAGCAGTTCTTC. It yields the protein CASSGSGRRNEQFF.

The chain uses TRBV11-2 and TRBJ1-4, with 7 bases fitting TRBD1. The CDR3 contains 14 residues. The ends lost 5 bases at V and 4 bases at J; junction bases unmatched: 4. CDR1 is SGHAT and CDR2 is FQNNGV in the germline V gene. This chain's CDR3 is CASSRGQFNEKLFF. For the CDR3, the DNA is TGTGCCAGCAGCCGGGGACAGTTTAATGAAAAACTGTTTTTT. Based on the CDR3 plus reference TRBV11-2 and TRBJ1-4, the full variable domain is EAGVAQSPRYKIIEKRQSVAFWCNPISGHATLYWYQQILGQGPKLLIQFQNNGVVDDSQLPKDRFSAERLKGVDSTLKIQPAKLEDSAVYLCASSRGQFNEKLFFGSGTQLSVL.

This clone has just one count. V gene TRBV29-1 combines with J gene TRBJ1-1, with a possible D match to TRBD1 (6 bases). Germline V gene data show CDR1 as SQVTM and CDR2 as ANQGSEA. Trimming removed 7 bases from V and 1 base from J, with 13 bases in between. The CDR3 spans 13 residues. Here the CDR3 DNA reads TGCAGCGGCCGACAGGCGACGAACACTGAAGCTTTCTTT. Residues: CSGRQATNTEAFF.

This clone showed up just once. CDR3 DNA sequence: TGTGCCAGCAGTGCCTTCTCTGGGGCCAACGTCCTGACTTTC. Amino acid sequence: CASSAFSGANVLTF. The V gene is TRBV6-4, the J gene TRBJ2-6, with D unclear. Germline V CDR1 and CDR2: MRHNA, SNTAGT. V was pared by 4 bases and J by 0 bases, with 4 bases between. The CDR3 is 14 residues long.

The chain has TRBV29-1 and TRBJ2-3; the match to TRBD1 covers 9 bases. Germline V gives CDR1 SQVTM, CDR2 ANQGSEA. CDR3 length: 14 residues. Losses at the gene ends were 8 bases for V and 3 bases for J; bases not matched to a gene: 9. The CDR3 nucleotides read TGCAGCCTAAATGGGGACAGGGAGACAGATACGCAGTATTTT. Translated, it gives CSLNGDRETDTQYF.